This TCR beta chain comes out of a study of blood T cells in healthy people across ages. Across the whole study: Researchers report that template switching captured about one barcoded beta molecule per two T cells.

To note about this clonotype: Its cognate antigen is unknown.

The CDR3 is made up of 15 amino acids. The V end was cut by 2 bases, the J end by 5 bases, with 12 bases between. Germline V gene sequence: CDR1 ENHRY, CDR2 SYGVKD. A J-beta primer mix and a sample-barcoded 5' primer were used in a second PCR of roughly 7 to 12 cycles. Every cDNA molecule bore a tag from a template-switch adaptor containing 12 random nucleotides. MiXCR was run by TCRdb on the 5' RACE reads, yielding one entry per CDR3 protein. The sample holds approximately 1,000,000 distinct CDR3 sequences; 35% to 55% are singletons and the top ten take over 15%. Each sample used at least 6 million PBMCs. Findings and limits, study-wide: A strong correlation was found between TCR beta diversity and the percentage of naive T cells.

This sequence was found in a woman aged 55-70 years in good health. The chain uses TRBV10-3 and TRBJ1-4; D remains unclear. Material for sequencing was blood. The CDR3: CAISEPRMGNEKLFF. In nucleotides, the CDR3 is TGTGCCATCAGTGAGCCCCGAATGGGGAATGAAAAACTGTTTTTT.